These 13 T cell receptor beta chains came from one sample sequenced in a study of early T cells in non-severe SARS-CoV-2 infection (dated by TCRdb to about 2021). To prepare the library, 5' RACE was applied. Reads for this sample came from a NextSeq 500. TCRdb trimmed the raw reads at Q25, called clones with MiXCR and kept productive beta chains. Each CDR3 protein appears once, grouped with its most common genes and DNA. The sample has over 55,000 distinct CDR3 sequences on record, almost 9.5% of them singletons. Of the sample, approximately 1.1% falls within the top ten clones. The sample taken for sequencing was whole blood. The origin of the receptors is an adult who was a healthcare worker with PCR-confirmed SARS-CoV-2 infection or an uninfected control (not recorded which).

This clonotype was seen ten or more times. The chain is built from TRBV12-3 or TRBV12-4 and TRBJ2-2, with 10 bases that match TRBD2. Trimming at V came to 3 bases and at J to 4 bases, leaving 5 bases not matched to a gene. The CDR3 length is 16 residues. For the CDR3, the DNA is TGTGCCAGCAGTTTGCCTAGCGGGGGCCTCACCGGGGAGCTGTTTTTT. This sequence encodes CASSLPSGGLTGELFF.

This clonotype was detected a few times. The chain is built from TRBV29-1 and TRBJ1-2, with 9 bases matching TRBD1. Trimming at V came to 6 bases and at J to 4 bases, leaving 9 bases not matched to a gene. This CDR3 is built from 14 residues. Germline CDR1 is SQVTM and CDR2 is ANQGSEA. The CDR3 loop is CSVGTQGAGYGYTF. The DNA of the CDR3 is TGCAGCGTGGGAACACAGGGGGCGGGCTATGGCTACACCTTC.

The chain is built from TRBV10-1 and TRBJ2-4, with D unresolved. CDR3 size: 14 residues. Germline V CDR1 and CDR2: WNHNN, SYGVQD (reference sequence). V was clipped by 0 bases and J by 6 bases, with 9 bases between them. DNA for the CDR3: TGCGCCAGCAGTGAGTCAATGACGAGAAACATTCAGTACTTC. Encoded protein: CASSESMTRNIQYF.

V gene TRBV20-1 combines with J gene TRBJ2-3; possible D gene TRBD1, 5 bases. Trimming stripped 2 bases from V and 1 base from J, with 19 bases between. This CDR3 has 17 amino acids. Looked up from germline, CDR1 is DFQATT and CDR2 is SNEGSKA (reference sequence). CDR3 sequence: CSARPRRMPQGTDTQYF. DNA for the CDR3: TGCAGTGCTAGACCACGACGGATGCCACAGGGCACAGATACGCAGTATTTT.

This clonotype has at least ten counts. The rearrangement joins TRBV25-1 to TRBJ1-1; D remains ambiguous. The V gene's germline CDR1 is MGHDK and CDR2 SYGVNS. This CDR3 has 11 amino acids. Trimming took 7 bases from V and 7 from J, leaving 10 bases between them. The CDR3 DNA follows: TGTGCCAGCATCCCTTCCCTTGAAGCTTTCTTT. Protein sequence: CASIPSLEAFF.

The table lists this clonotype with a few counts. The chain links TRBV7-9 to TRBJ1-5, with 7 bases aligning to TRBD1. From germline, CDR1 is SEHNR and CDR2 FQNEAQ (reference sequence). CDR3 length: 14 amino acids. The V and J ends lost 5 bases and 4 bases, in that order; junction bases with no gene match: 5. The CDR3 loop reads CASSRQGSNQPQHF. The DNA of the CDR3 is TGTGCCAGCAGCCGACAGGGTTCGAATCAGCCCCAGCATTTT.

This clonotype occurred many times. This chain joins TRBV18 and TRBJ2-5, with TRBD2 matching over 7 bases. The CDR3 consists of 14 residues. Per germline, CDR1 KGHSH and CDR2 LQKENI. J was trimmed by 1 base and V by 6 bases; bases with no gene match: 5. CDR3 DNA: TGTGCCAGCTCGGCGGGACTACGCCAAGAGACCCAGTACTTC. Its protein product is CASSAGLRQETQYF.

CDR3 residues: CASTQRIGQGTGFYEQYV. The DNA of the CDR3 is TGTGCCAGCACCCAAAGGATAGGACAGGGAACAGGTTTCTACGAGCAGTACGTC. The chain uses TRBV28 and TRBJ2-7; 8 bases map to TRBD1. Losses at the gene ends were 7 bases for V and 3 bases for J; bases not matched to a gene: 20. The germline V gene has CDR1 MDHEN and CDR2 SYDVKM. The CDR3 runs to 18 residues.

This clonotype was seen a few times. This chain joins TRBV3-1 and TRBJ1-6; the match to TRBD1 covers 9 bases. This CDR3 has 15 amino acids. CDR1 and CDR2 (germline): LGHDT, YNNKEL (reference sequence). J lost 7 bases, V lost 1 base, and 2 bases had no gene match. The CDR3 region is CASSQAGTGNSPLHF. The CDR3 DNA sequence: TGTGCCAGCAGCCAAGCGGGGACAGGGAATTCACCCCTCCACTTT.

This clonotype was found a few times. This chain joins TRBV6-6 and TRBJ1-6, with 8 bases aligning to TRBD1. CDR1 and CDR2 (germline): MNHNY, SVGAGI (reference sequence). The CDR3 totals 17 residues. The junction had 7 bases not matched to a gene; V was cut back by 5 bases and J by 1 base. CDR3 sequence reads: CASSNGRQGSYNSPLHF. DNA of the CDR3: TGTGCCAGCAGTAATGGTCGACAGGGGTCCTATAATTCACCCCTCCACTTT.

V usage is TRBV7-3 and J usage is TRBJ2-2; D remains unclear. In germline, CDR1 is SGHTA, CDR2 FQGTGA. Trimming cost V 2 bases and J 3 bases, with 7 bases left between them. CDR3 length: 14 residues. CDR3 sequence: CASSLPDHTGELFF. The CDR3 nucleotides read TGTGCCAGCAGCTTACCGGACCACACCGGGGAGCTGTTTTTT. The full variable domain, in which reference TRBV7-3 and TRBJ2-2 provide the parts outside the CDR3, is GAGVSQTPSNKVTEKGKYVELRCDPISGHTALYWYRQSLGQGPEFLIYFQGTGAADDSGLPNDRFFAVRPEGSVSTLKIQRTERGDSAVYLCASSLPDHTGELFFGEGSRLTVL.

This clonotype was recorded at least ten times. For the CDR3, the DNA is TGTGCCAGCAGCCCCGGACAGGGGAGGAAAGAGACCCAGTACTTC. Translated: CASSPGQGRKETQYF. The chain couples TRBV28 to TRBJ2-5; 9 nucleotides agree with TRBD1. This CDR3 region has 15 residues. Germline V gene lookup returns CDR1 MDHEN and CDR2 SYDVKM. V lost 6 bases, J lost 3 bases, and 8 bases stayed unmatched.

This clonotype was detected ten times or more. The chain carries TRBV2 and TRBJ2-4; 7 bases match TRBD2. Unmatched junction bases numbered 10, after V lost 11 bases and J lost 0 bases. The CDR3 totals 15 residues. The germline V gene encodes CDR1 SNHLY and CDR2 FYNNEI. The CDR3 loop is CAGSGGAIAKNIQYF. CDR3 in DNA: TGTGCCGGGTCGGGAGGCGCGATAGCCAAAAACATTCAGTACTTC. The full variable domain, completed using reference TRBV2 and TRBJ2-4, is EPEVTQTPSHQVTQMGQEVILRCVPISNHLYFYWYRQILGQKVEFLVSFYNNEISEKSEIFDDQFSVERPDGSNFTLKIRSTKLEDSAMYFCAGSGGAIAKNIQYFGAGTRLSVL.